The present T cell receptor beta chain was sequenced within a study of T cells in Graves' hyperthyroidism and ophthalmopathy. This clonotype was observed many times. Regions amplified from RNA transcripts were the TCR beta CDR3 regions. During a first-round RT-PCR of the TCR CDR3, the HTBI primer set was used. One entry per CDR3 protein results from TCRdb running MiXCR on the multiplex PCR reads. Of hundreds of thousands of distinct CDR3 sequences in the sample, approximately 15% were seen once. V was cut by 0 bases and J by 3 bases, with 8 bases left in between. In germline, CDR1 is MNHEY, CDR2 SVGEGT. The CDR3 covers 14 residues. Those with hyperthyroidism were 18 to 65 years old, newly diagnosed, and ill for under 2 months.

The TCR originated in a woman in her late teens or twenties with Graves' hyperthyroidism. The sequenced material came from blood. The gene calls are TRBV6-2 or TRBV6-3 and TRBJ1-2; D is unresolved. CDR3 loop: CASSYSMTDYGYTF. The CDR3 DNA sequence: TGTGCCAGCAGTTACTCTATGACGGACTATGGCTACACCTTC.